This TCR beta chain was captured by sequencing in a study of shared clonotypes between healthy human individuals. Across the whole study: Every donor yielded three CD4 naive, three CD4 memory, two CD8 naive and one CD8 memory plate.

Assay used: immunoSEQ multiplex PCR; TCRdb lists only in-frame clones, some missing. The data hold 660,000 or so clones, with around 96% observed a single time. Germline V gene lookup returns CDR1 LNHDA and CDR2 SQIVND (reference sequence). The CDR3 totals 15 residues. CD45RO-negative cells were positively selected for CCR7, leaving out terminally differentiated effector memory CD45RA+ cells. This clone showed up just once. The gene calls are TRBV19 and TRBJ2-5; possible D gene TRBD1, 6 bases. The J call may not be correct, given that the DNA end is closer to TRBJ2-7. Material for sequencing was naive CD8+ T cells sorted from blood. The source of this sequence is a woman in her 30s in good health. CDR3 sequence: CASSIDSGVLYEQYF. The DNA of the CDR3 is TGTGCCAGTAGTATAGATTCAGGGGTCCTCTACGAGCAGTACTTC.